This T cell receptor beta chain was recorded in a study of blood T cell repertoires in COVID-19. On the study more broadly: COVID-19 samples, acute and convalescent, were from the United States, Italy and Spain.

V gave up 4 bases and J gave up 6 bases; unmatched junction bases: 7. Germline V gene data show CDR1 as SQVTM and CDR2 as ANQGSEA. There are 13 residues in the CDR3. The method was immunoSEQ multiplex PCR; TCRdb's version includes in-frame clones alone and lacks a portion of them. The data hold 80,000 to 130,000 clones, with 80% to 95% observed a single time. The sequenced material came from peripheral blood. V and J are TRBV29-1 and TRBJ1-1, with 8 bases that match TRBD1. The TCR sequence derives from a man between 60 and 75 years old with acute or convalescent COVID-19. The CDR3 region is CSVGRGPDAEAFF. The DNA for the CDR3 is TGCAGCGTTGGCAGGGGGCCGGACGCTGAAGCTTTCTTT. Complete variable domain (other parts from reference TRBV29-1 and TRBJ1-1): SAVISQKPSRDICQRGTSLTIQCQVDSQVTMMFWYRQQPGQSLTLIATANQGSEATYESGFVIDKFPISRPNLTFSTLTVSNMSPEDSSIYLCSVGRGPDAEAFFGQGTRLTVV.